The clone carrying this T cell receptor (beta chain) was detected ten times or more. Its target is not known. Via MiXCR, TCRdb re-called the PCR reads, giving one row per CDR3 protein. The table has under 650,000 distinct CDR3 sequences, approximately 20% seen once. The data stem from a study of molecular identifiers for immune sequencing clone quantification. Study-wide points: Among effectors, clones above 20 RNA copies held over 99% of molecules; among naive cells, under 1%.

The CDR3 has 16 amino acids. The V gene's germline CDR1 is LGHDT and CDR2 YNNKEL (reference sequence). V lost 1 base and J lost 2; bases outside the gene matches: 2. CD8+CD4-CCR7+CD45RA+ cells were sorted as naive CD8 T cells. The TCR comes from a human donor in good health. Some libraries in this study had Jurkat cell RNA spiked in. The J gene is TRBJ2-3, the V gene TRBV3-1, with 11 bases identical to TRBD2. Sequences were obtained from naive CD8+ T cells from blood, with Jurkat cell RNA spiked in. Subset denoted: FACS-sorted CD8+CD4-CCR7+CD45RA+ naive T cells. The CDR3 protein is CASSQGLAGITDTQYF. The CDR3 DNA reads as TGTGCCAGCAGCCAAGGACTAGCGGGGATCACAGATACGCAGTATTTT.